The entry that follows covers one T cell receptor beta chain sequence. Its antigen is currently unknown. The method was immunoSEQ multiplex PCR; TCRdb's version includes in-frame clones alone and lacks a portion of them. The sample has 93,000 or so clones, 75% to 95% seen once; the top ten hold under 50%. The record originates from a study of T cell responses to AZD1222 COVID-19 vaccine. Study findings and constraints: Dominant at 160-218 and 743-854, vaccine-associated CD4 TCRs also spanned spike. Mostly white British, mostly female donors; authors suggested clonal diversity may be underestimated.

This CDR3 region has 15 residues. Germline trimming cut 10 bases from V and 4 bases from J; bases unmatched to any gene: 11. The germline gives CDR1 MNHEY, CDR2 SMNVEV (reference sequence). V usage is TRBV27 and J usage is TRBJ2-7; 12 nucleotides match TRBD2. The specimen comprised peripheral blood, sampled on day 0 of AZD1222 vaccination. The clonotype comes from an adult in good health. The chain's CDR3 is CATQRTSGISYEQYF. DNA of the CDR3: TGTGCCACTCAACGGACTAGCGGGATTTCGTACGAGCAGTACTTC.